These 14 T cell receptor beta chains originate from one sample sequenced in a study of blood T cell repertoires in COVID-19 (dated by TCRdb to 2020 to 2021). Libraries came from the immunoSEQ multiplex PCR assay. TCRdb obtained this table from immuneACCESS and retained in-frame rearrangements with V and J assigned. These tables miss some clones; where compared with another copy, unresolved V genes account for less than half of the shortfall, and the remainder is unexplained. In this sample the table shows about 190,000 clones, around 80% of which occur a single time. The leading ten clones occupy under 3.5% of the sample. Specimen: peripheral blood. These receptors were taken from a woman aged 80 or older with active or convalescent COVID-19.

The chain carries TRBV13 and TRBJ1-4; 7 nucleotides line up with TRBD1. V was pared by 5 bases and J by 4 bases, with 7 bases of the junction left unmatched. The CDR3 runs 15 residues. From germline, CDR1 is PRHDT and CDR2 FYEKMQ (reference sequence). The CDR3, as DNA: TGTGCCAGCAGCGGCTCGACAGGGATTAATGAAAAACTGTTTTTT. Its translation is CASSGSTGINEKLFF. Supplemented by reference TRBV13 and TRBJ1-4, the full variable domain reads AAGVIQSPRHLIKEKRETATLKCYPIPRHDTVYWYQQGPGQDPQFLISFYEKMQSDKGSIPDRFSAQQFSDYHSELNMSSLELGDSALYFCASSGSTGINEKLFFGSGTQLSVL.

This sequence joins TRBV4-2 and TRBJ1-2; D call uncertain. The V and J ends lost 0 bases and 7 bases respectively, with 9 bases between them. In germline, CDR1 is LGHNA, CDR2 YNFKEQ. The CDR3 runs to 13 residues. The CDR3 nucleotides read TGTGCCAGCAGCCAAGATCTCGGAGGTGGCTACACCTTC. It encodes CASSQDLGGGYTF.

Turning to this clone: Other DNA sequences in the sample encode the same CDR3. J is TRBJ1-1 and V is TRBV5-1, with D possibly matching TRBD1 (5 bases). From germline, CDR1 is SGHRS and CDR2 YFSETQ. Trimming pared 2 bases from V and 1 base from J, leaving 9 bases between. The CDR3 totals 14 residues. The CDR3 nucleotides are TGCGCCAGCAGCTTTGACGGGGGGAACACTGAAGCTTTCTTT. Amino acids: CASSFDGGNTEAFF.

V gene TRBV27 combines with J gene TRBJ2-1, with 15 bases lining up with TRBD2. There are 16 residues in the CDR3. The germline gives CDR1 MNHEY, CDR2 SMNVEV (reference sequence). V lost 6 bases, J lost 4 bases, and 4 bases stayed unmatched. In DNA, the CDR3 is TGTGCCAGCAGGAGGGGGACTAGCGGGGGGTACAATGAGCAGTTCTTC. Translation gives CASRRGTSGGYNEQFF.

The V gene is TRBV19, the J gene TRBJ2-7; D is possibly TRBD1 (5 bases). The V gene lost 5 bases and the J gene lost 4 bases, with 12 bases spanning the gap. The CDR3 sequence is 13 residues long. The germline CDR1 and CDR2 sequences are LNHDA and SQIVND (reference sequence). The CDR3 DNA follows: TGTGCCAGTAGTTCCAGGGTAACGTACGAGCAGTACTTC. It yields the protein CASSSRVTYEQYF. Variable domain in full (rest from reference TRBV19 and TRBJ2-7): DGGITQSPKYLFRKEGQNVTLSCEQNLNHDAMYWYRQDPGQGLRLIYYSQIVNDFQKGDIAEGYSVSREKKESFPLTVTSAQKNPTAFYLCASSSRVTYEQYFGPGTRLTVT.

There are a few counts of this clone. The chain recombines TRBV5-1 with TRBJ2-7; possibly TRBD1 for D (7 bases). The germline V and J ends were trimmed by 4 bases and 6 bases, with 17 bases remaining between them. This CDR3 region has 14 residues. Germline CDR1 and CDR2: SGHRS and YFSETQ. For the CDR3, the DNA is TGCGCCAGCAGCGCAGGGGGGTACTTGGTCGAGCAGTACTTC. It specifies CASSAGGYLVEQYF.

V gene TRBV6-2 or TRBV6-3 combines with J gene TRBJ2-7; 9 bases map to TRBD1. In germline, CDR1 is MNHEY, CDR2 SVGEGT. V shed 2 bases and J 2 bases; nucleotides not matched to a gene: 4. CDR3 length equals 15 residues. The CDR3 nucleotides read TGTGCCAGCAGTTACGGAGGGACAGGGCCCTACGAGCAGTACTTC. Its translation is CASSYGGTGPYEQYF.

The chain combines TRBV5-4 with TRBJ1-2; the D is unclear. Germline assignment: CDR1 SGHNT and CDR2 YYREEE (reference sequence). The length of the CDR3 is 13 residues. The V end lost 0 bases, the J end lost 6 bases, and 9 bases lay between the germline ends. The DNA for the CDR3 is TGTGCCAGCAGCTTGGCCGGTGCCAATGGCTACACCTTC. Its protein product is CASSLAGANGYTF.

The chain carries TRBV3-1 (or the pseudogene TRBV3-2) and TRBJ2-3; possible D gene TRBD2, 6 bases. Germline values: CDR1 LGHDT, CDR2 YNNKEL (reference sequence). V lost 1 base and J 1 base, leaving 9 bases between the germline ends. The CDR3 runs to 15 residues. The CDR3 DNA follows: TGTGCCAGCAGCCAAGCCCAGCGGGGCACAGATACGCAGTATTTT. Its translation: CASSQAQRGTDTQYF.

This rearrangement joins TRBV20-1 to TRBJ1-2; 8 positions agree with TRBD1. The trim removed 3 bases at V and 7 bases at J, leaving 7 bases unmatched. The CDR3 runs 13 residues. The germline V gene has CDR1 DFQATT and CDR2 SNEGSKA (reference sequence). CDR3 DNA: TGCAGTGCTAGTCGGCAGGGGGCGTTTGGCTACACCTTC. Translating it yields CSASRQGAFGYTF.

The chain has TRBV18 and TRBJ1-5, with unresolved D. This CDR3 is built from 15 residues. V was shortened by 3 bases and J by 5 bases, with 14 bases between the two germline ends. Looked up from germline, CDR1 is KGHSH and CDR2 is LQKENI. CDR3 region: CASSPDGNRDQPQHF. The CDR3 nucleotides are TGTGCCAGCTCACCCGACGGGAACCGAGATCAGCCCCAGCATTTT.

V and J are TRBV5-1 and TRBJ2-5; TRBD1 might be the D (6 bases). Trimming shortened V by 3 bases and J by 5 bases, and 17 bases separated the two germline ends. This CDR3 has 15 amino acids. Germline V CDR1 and CDR2: SGHRS, YFSETQ. The CDR3: CASSSTRGSWETQYF. The CDR3 coding sequence is TGCGCCAGCAGCTCGACCAGGGGTTCTTGGGAGACCCAGTACTTC.

The chain combines TRBV9 with TRBJ1-5, with a tentative D call TRBD1 (6 bases). Trimming stripped 4 bases from V and 5 bases from J, with 16 bases between. The germline V gene has CDR1 SGDLS and CDR2 YYNGEE. The CDR3 covers 15 residues. DNA of the CDR3: TGTGCCAGCAGCCTCCGAGAGGGGGGGGATCAGCCCCAGCATTTT. This encodes CASSLREGGDQPQHF.

This rearrangement joins TRBV3-1 (or the pseudogene TRBV3-2) to TRBJ1-6; D perhaps matches TRBD1 (6 bases). Germline V gives CDR1 LGHDT, CDR2 YNNKEL (reference sequence). The CDR3 is 14 amino acids. V was trimmed by 2 bases and J by 10 bases, leaving 12 bases between them. This chain's CDR3 is CASSQSGVESPLHF. For the CDR3, the DNA is TGTGCCAGCAGCCAATCAGGGGTCGAGTCACCCCTCCACTTT.